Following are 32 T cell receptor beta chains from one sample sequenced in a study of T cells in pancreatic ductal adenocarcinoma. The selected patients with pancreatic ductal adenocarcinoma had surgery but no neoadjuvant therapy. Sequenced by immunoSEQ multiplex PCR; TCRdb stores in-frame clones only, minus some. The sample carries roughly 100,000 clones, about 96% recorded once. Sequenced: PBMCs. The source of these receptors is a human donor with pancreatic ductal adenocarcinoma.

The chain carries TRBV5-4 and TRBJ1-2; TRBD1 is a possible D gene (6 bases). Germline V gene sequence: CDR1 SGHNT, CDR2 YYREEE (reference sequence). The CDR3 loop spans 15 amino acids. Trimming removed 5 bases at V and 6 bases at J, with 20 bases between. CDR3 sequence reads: CASRQPTTGYDGYTF. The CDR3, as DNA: TGTGCCAGCAGGCAGCCTACGACAGGCTATGATGGCTACACCTTC.

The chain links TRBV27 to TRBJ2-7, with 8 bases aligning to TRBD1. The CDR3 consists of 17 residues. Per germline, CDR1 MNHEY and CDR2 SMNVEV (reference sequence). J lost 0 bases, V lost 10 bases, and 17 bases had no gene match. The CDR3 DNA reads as TGTGCCACGAGAAGCAAGCCCCAGGGGGCTCTCTCCTACGAGCAGTACTTC. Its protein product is CATRSKPQGALSYEQYF.

This chain's CDR3 is CASSETGDYGYTF. CDR3 DNA: TGTGCCAGCAGTGAAACCGGGGACTATGGCTACACCTTC. V is TRBV6-1 and J is TRBJ1-2; no clear D. V lost 2 bases and J 3 bases, leaving 7 bases between the germline ends. Germline V CDR1 and CDR2: MNHNS, SASEGT. This CDR3 region has 13 residues.

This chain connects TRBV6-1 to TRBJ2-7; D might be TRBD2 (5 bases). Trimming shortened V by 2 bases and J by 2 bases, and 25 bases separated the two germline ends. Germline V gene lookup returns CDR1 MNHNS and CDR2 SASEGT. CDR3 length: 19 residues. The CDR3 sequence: CASSERGTRFTPPAYEQYF. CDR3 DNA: TGTGCCAGCAGTGAACGGGGAACGCGGTTTACCCCACCTGCCTACGAGCAGTACTTC.

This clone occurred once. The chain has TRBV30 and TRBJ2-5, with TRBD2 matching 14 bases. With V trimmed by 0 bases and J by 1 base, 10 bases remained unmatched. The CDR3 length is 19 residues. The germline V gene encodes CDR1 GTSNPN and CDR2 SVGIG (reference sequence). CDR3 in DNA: TGTGCCTGGAGTGTGGCTAGGACTAGCGGGAGGAGATCCCAAGAGACCCAGTACTTC. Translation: CAWSVARTSGRRSQETQYF.

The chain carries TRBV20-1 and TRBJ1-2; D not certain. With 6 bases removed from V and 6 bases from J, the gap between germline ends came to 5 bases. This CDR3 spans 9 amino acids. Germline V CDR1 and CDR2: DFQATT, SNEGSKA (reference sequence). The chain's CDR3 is CSAQDGYTF. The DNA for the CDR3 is TGCAGTGCCCAGGATGGCTACACCTTC.

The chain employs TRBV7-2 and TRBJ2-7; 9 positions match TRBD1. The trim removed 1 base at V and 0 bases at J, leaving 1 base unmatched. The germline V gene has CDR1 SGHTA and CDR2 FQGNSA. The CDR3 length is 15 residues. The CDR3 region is CASSLGQGDSYEQYF. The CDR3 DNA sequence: TGTGCCAGCAGCTTAGGACAGGGGGACTCCTACGAGCAGTACTTC.

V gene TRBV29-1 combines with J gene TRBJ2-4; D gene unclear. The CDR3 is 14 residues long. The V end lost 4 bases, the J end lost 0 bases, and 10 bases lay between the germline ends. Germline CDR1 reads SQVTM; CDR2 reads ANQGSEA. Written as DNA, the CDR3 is TGCAGCGTTGCCGGTTATACAGCCAAAAACATTCAGTACTTC. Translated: CSVAGYTAKNIQYF.

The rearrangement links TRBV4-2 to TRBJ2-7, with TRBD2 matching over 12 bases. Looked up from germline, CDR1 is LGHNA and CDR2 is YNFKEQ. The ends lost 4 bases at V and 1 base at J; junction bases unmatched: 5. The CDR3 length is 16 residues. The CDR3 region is CASSPTTSGGSYEQYF. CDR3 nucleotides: TGTGCCAGCAGCCCCACGACTAGCGGGGGATCCTACGAGCAGTACTTC.

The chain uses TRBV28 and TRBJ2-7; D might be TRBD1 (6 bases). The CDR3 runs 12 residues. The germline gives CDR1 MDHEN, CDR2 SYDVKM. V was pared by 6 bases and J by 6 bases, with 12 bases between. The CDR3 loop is CASSLQGTEQYF. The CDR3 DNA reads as TGTGCCAGCAGCCTACAGGGAACCGAGCAGTACTTC.

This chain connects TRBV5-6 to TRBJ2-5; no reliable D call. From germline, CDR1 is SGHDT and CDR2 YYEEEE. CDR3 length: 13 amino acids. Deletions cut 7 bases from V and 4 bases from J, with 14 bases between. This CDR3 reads CASLREVGETQYF. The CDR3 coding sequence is TGTGCCAGCCTGCGCGAGGTCGGAGAGACCCAGTACTTC.

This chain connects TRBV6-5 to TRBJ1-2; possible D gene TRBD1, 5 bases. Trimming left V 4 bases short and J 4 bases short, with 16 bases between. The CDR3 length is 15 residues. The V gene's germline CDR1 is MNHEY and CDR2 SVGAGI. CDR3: CASSSTEQGAYGYTF. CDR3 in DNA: TGTGCCAGCAGTTCCACAGAGCAGGGTGCCTATGGCTACACCTTC.

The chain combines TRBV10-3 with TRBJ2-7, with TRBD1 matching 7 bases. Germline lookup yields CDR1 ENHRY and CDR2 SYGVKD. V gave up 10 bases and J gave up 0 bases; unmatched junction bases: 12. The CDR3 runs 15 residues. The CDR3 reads CATGDRDRGSYEQYF. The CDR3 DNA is TGTGCCACCGGTGACCGGGACAGAGGCTCCTACGAGCAGTACTTC.

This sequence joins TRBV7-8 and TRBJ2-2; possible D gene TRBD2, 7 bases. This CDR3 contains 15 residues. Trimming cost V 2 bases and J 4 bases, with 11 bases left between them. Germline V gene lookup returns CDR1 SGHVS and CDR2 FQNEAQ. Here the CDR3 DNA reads TGTGCCAGCAGCTTAATTCGGGGGGCCACCGGGGAGCTGTTTTTT. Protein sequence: CASSLIRGATGELFF.

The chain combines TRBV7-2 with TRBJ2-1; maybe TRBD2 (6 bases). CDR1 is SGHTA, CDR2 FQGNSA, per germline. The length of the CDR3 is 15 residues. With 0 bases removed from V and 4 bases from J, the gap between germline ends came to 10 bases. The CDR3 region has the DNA TGTGCCAGCAGCTTAGCAGTAGCGGCTTACAATGAGCAGTTCTTC. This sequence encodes CASSLAVAAYNEQFF.

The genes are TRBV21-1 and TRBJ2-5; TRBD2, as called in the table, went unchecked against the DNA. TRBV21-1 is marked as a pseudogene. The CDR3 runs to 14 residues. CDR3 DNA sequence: TGTGCCAGCAGCCCCCTCCGGGGGGCCGAGACCCAGTACTTC. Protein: CASSPLRGAETQYF.

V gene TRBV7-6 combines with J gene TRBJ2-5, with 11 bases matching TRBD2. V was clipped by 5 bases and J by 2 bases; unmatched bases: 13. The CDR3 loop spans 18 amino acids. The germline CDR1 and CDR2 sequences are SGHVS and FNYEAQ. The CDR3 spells CASSRRLAGLDGQETQYF. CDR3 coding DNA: TGTGCCAGCAGCCGGCGACTAGCGGGATTGGACGGTCAAGAGACCCAGTACTTC.

This CDR3 is CASRETSGSYNEQFF. The CDR3, as DNA: TGTGCCAGCAGGGAGACTAGCGGATCATACAATGAGCAGTTCTTC. This chain connects TRBV2 to TRBJ2-1; 9 positions match TRBD2. J was trimmed by 4 bases and V by 6 bases; bases with no gene match: 7. The germline gives CDR1 SNHLY, CDR2 FYNNEI. This CDR3 has 15 residues.

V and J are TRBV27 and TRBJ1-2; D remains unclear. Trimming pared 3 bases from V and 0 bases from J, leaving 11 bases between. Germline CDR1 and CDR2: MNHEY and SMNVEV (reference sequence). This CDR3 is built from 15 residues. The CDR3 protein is CASSFSVTANYGYTF. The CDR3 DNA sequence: TGTGCCAGCAGTTTTTCCGTGACTGCTAACTATGGCTACACCTTC.

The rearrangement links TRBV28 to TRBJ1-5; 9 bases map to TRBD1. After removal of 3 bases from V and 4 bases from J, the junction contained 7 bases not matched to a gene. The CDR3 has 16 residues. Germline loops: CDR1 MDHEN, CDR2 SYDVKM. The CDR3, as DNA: TGTGCCAGCAGTTTCAGTTCCGGGACAGGGAATCAGCCCCAGCATTTT. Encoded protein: CASSFSSGTGNQPQHF.

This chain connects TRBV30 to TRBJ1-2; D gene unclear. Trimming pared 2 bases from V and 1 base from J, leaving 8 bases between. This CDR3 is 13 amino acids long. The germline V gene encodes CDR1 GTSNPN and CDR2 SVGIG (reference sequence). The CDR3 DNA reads TGTGCCTGGAGTTATGGCAGTAACTATGGCTACACCTTC. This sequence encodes CAWSYGSNYGYTF.

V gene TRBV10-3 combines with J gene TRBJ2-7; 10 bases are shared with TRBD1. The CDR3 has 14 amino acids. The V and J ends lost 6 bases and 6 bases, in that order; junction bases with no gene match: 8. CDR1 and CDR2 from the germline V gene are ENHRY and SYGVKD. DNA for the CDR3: TGTGCCATCAGGACCGGGACAGGGGCTCCCGAGCAGTACTTC. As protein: CAIRTGTGAPEQYF.

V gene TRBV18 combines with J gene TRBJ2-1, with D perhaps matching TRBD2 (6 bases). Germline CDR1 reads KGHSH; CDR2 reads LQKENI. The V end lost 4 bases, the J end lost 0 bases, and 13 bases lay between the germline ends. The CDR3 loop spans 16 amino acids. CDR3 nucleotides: TGTGCCAGCTCACGGACCGGGGGTTACTCCTACAATGAGCAGTTCTTC. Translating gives CASSRTGGYSYNEQFF. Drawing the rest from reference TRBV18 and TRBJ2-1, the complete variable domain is NAGVMQNPRHLVRRRGQEARLRCSPMKGHSHVYWYRQLPEEGLKFMVYLQKENIIDESGMPKERFSAEFPKEGPSILRIQQVVRGDSAAYFCASSRTGGYSYNEQFFGPGTRLTVL.

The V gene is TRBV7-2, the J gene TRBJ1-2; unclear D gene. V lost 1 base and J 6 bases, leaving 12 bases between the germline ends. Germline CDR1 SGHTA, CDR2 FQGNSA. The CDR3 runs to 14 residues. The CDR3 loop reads CASSLVSNGDGYTF. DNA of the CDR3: TGTGCCAGCAGCTTAGTTTCTAACGGGGATGGCTACACCTTC.

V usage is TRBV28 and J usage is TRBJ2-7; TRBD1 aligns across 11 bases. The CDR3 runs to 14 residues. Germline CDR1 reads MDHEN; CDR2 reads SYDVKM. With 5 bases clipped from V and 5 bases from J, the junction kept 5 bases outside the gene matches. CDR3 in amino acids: CASSVGQGGDEQYF. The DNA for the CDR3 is TGTGCCAGCAGTGTGGGACAGGGGGGCGACGAGCAGTACTTC.

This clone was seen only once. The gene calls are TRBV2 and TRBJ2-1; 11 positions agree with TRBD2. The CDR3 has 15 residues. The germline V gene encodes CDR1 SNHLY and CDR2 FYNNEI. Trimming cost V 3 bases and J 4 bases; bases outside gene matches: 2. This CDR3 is CASSEGTSGYNEQFF. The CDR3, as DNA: TGTGCCAGCAGTGAGGGGACTAGCGGTTACAATGAGCAGTTCTTC.

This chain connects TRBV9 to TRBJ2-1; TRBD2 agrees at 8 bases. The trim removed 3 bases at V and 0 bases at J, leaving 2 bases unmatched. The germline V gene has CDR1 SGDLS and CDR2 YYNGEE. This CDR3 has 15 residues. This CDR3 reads CASSASGSSYNEQFF. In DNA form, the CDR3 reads TGTGCCAGCAGCGCCAGCGGGAGCTCCTACAATGAGCAGTTCTTC.

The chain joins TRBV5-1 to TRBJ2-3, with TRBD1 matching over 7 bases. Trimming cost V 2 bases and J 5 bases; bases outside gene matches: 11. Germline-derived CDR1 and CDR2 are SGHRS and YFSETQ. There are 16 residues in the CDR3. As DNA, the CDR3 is TGCGCCAGCAGCTTACAGTCCAGGGGGAAAGGAGATACGCAGTATTTT. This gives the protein CASSLQSRGKGDTQYF. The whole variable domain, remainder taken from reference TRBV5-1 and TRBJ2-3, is KAGVTQTPRYLIKTRGQQVTLSCSPISGHRSVSWYQQTPGQGLQFLFEYFSETQRNKGNFPGRFSGRQFSNSRSEMNVSTLELGDSALYLCASSLQSRGKGDTQYFGPGTRLTVL.

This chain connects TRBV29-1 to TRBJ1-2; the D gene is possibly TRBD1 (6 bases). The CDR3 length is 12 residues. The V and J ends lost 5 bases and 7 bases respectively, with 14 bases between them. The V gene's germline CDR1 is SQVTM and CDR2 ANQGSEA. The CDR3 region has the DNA TGCAGCGTTTACCGGACAGCCGGTGGCTACACCTTC. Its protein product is CSVYRTAGGYTF.

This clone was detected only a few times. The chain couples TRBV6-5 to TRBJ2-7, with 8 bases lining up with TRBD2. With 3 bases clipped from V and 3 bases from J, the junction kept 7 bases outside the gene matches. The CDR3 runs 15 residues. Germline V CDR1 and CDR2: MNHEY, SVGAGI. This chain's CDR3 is CASSYQSGSGYEQYF. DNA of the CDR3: TGTGCCAGCAGTTATCAGAGCGGGAGTGGCTACGAGCAGTACTTC.

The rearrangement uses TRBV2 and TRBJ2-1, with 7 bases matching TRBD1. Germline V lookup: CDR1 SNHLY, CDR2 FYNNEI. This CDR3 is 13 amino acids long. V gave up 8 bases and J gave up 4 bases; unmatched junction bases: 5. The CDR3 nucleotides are TGTGCCAGCGACAGGGAAGGTTACAATGAGCAGTTCTTC. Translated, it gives CASDREGYNEQFF.

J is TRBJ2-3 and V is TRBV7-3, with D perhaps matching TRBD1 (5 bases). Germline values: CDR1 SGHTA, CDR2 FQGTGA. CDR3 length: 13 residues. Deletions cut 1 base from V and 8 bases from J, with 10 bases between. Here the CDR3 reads CASSLRGAPTQYF. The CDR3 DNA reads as TGTGCCAGCAGCTTAAGGGGCGCCCCTACGCAGTATTTT. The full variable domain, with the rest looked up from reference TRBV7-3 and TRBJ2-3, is GAGVSQTPSNKVTEKGKYVELRCDPISGHTALYWYRQSLGQGPEFLIYFQGTGAADDSGLPNDRFFAVRPEGSVSTLKIQRTERGDSAVYLCASSLRGAPTQYFGPGTRLTVL.